This passage covers 29 T cell receptor beta chains from one sample sequenced in a study of Graves' ophthalmopathy and Graves' hyperthyroidism. RNA transcripts yielded amplified TCR beta CDR3 regions. Second-round multiplex PCR came after a first-round RT-PCR that employed HTBI primers. TCRdb processed the multiplex PCR reads anew with MiXCR; each CDR3 protein has one entry. This repertoire shows around 600,000 distinct CDR3 sequences, approximately 39% found once; its top ten account for over 2.5%. The sequenced sample consisted of peripheral blood. The receptors here all came from an adult man with Graves' ophthalmopathy.

The CDR3 DNA follows: TGTGCCATCAGTGAAGGGGAGGTCTACTATGGCTACACCTTC. Its translation: CAISEGEVYYGYTF. The rearrangement links TRBV10-3 to TRBJ1-2; a weak D match, TRBD1 (5 bases). V was pared by 3 bases and J by 3 bases, with 11 bases between. From germline, CDR1 is ENHRY and CDR2 SYGVKD. The CDR3 extends over 14 amino acids.

Many counts were recorded for this clonotype. This chain connects TRBV19 to TRBJ1-1, with 8 bases fitting TRBD1. Trimming took 10 bases from V and 4 from J; bases not matched to a gene: 8. The germline V gene has CDR1 LNHDA and CDR2 SQIVND (reference sequence). The CDR3 length is 13 residues. The CDR3 nucleotides read TGTGCCACAGGACAGGGTAAGGTCACTGAAGCTTTCTTT. Translated, it gives CATGQGKVTEAFF.

The V call is TRBV10-2, the J call TRBJ1-2; D remains unclear. CDR3 size: 15 residues. Trimming left V 2 bases short and J 0 bases short, with 10 bases between. CDR1 WSHSY and CDR2 SAAADI come from the germline V gene. Written as DNA, the CDR3 is TGCGCCAGCAGTGAGACCGGGATCTCTAACTATGGCTACACCTTC. As protein: CASSETGISNYGYTF.

The genes are TRBV30 and TRBJ1-1; perhaps TRBD1 as D (5 bases). Germline values: CDR1 GTSNPN, CDR2 SVGIG (reference sequence). V lost 0 bases and J lost 3, with 17 bases in between. CDR3 length: 16 amino acids. CDR3 nucleotides: TGTGCCTGGAGTGTGTTCTTAAGGGGTGGTTACACTGAAGCTTTCTTT. Protein: CAWSVFLRGGYTEAFF.

This clonotype was seen many times. This sequence joins TRBV19 and TRBJ2-6; D perhaps matches TRBD1 (6 bases). V dropped 5 bases and J dropped 0 bases, with 11 bases sitting between them. The CDR3 length is 16 residues. Looked up from germline, CDR1 is LNHDA and CDR2 is SQIVND (reference sequence). The CDR3 sequence is CASSRDTNSGANVLTF. CDR3 in DNA: TGTGCCAGTAGTCGGGACACTAACTCTGGGGCCAACGTCCTGACTTTC.

In this sample, this clonotype turned up many times. This chain uses TRBV2 with TRBJ2-5, with a tentative D call TRBD2 (5 bases). Germline V gene data show CDR1 as SNHLY and CDR2 as FYNNEI. Trimming took off 4 bases at V and 2 bases at J, with 11 bases between the two ends. The CDR3 has 14 residues. The CDR3 here is CASSVLGEQETQYF. The CDR3 DNA reads as TGTGCCAGCAGTGTCCTGGGAGAGCAAGAGACCCAGTACTTC.

This clonotype was counted many times. The V gene is TRBV10-3, the J gene TRBJ1-2; D call uncertain. The CDR3 totals 14 residues. Germline lookup yields CDR1 ENHRY and CDR2 SYGVKD. Trimming shortened V by 6 bases and J by 6 bases, and 17 bases separated the two germline ends. The CDR3 nucleotides are TGTGCCATCAGCCCCGGGCACGGGGAGGATGGCTACACCTTC. The encoded protein is CAISPGHGEDGYTF.

The chain links TRBV20-1 to TRBJ2-5, with 7 bases aligning to TRBD2. The last part of the DNA fits TRBJ2-1 better; the J call may be wrong. CDR3 length: 15 residues. Germline CDR1 reads DFQATT; CDR2 reads SNEGSKA (reference sequence). Here the CDR3 reads CSARDGAGATDEQFF. The CDR3 region has the DNA TGCAGTGCTAGAGATGGCGCGGGAGCCACGGATGAGCAGTTCTTC.

This rearrangement joins TRBV29-1 to TRBJ2-5; the D gene is possibly TRBD2 (7 bases). The CDR3 is 14 amino acids. Germline V gene data show CDR1 as SQVTM and CDR2 as ANQGSEA. The V and J ends lost 8 bases and 2 bases respectively, with 18 bases between them. The CDR3 spells CSLGEGGGQETQYF. CDR3 nucleotides: TGCAGCTTAGGAGAAGGGGGAGGGCAAGAGACCCAGTACTTC. Looking up the rest from reference TRBV29-1 and TRBJ2-5 gives the full variable domain: SAVISQKPSRDICQRGTSLTIQCQVDSQVTMMFWYRQQPGQSLTLIATANQGSEATYESGFVIDKFPISRPNLTFSTLTVSNMSPEDSSIYLCSLGEGGGQETQYFGPGTRLLVL.

CDR3: CASRPTSIQTQYF. CDR3 sequence (DNA): TGTGCCAGCAGGCCGACTAGCATACAGACCCAGTACTTC. The V and J genes are TRBV12-3 or TRBV12-4 and TRBJ2-5; 7 bases align to TRBD2. The trim removed 6 bases at V and 6 bases at J, leaving 7 bases unmatched. The CDR3 spans 13 residues.

This rearrangement joins TRBV19 to TRBJ2-7; either TRBD1 or TRBD2 may supply D (5 bases each). The CDR3 totals 15 residues. Germline CDR1 LNHDA, CDR2 SQIVND (reference sequence). Trimming shortened V by 1 base and J by 4 bases, and 14 bases separated the two germline ends. In DNA, the CDR3 is TGTGCCAGTAGTATAGCACCACAGGAGGAGTACGAGCAGTACTTC. It encodes CASSIAPQEEYEQYF.

This clonotype was seen only a few times. The chain has TRBV10-2 and TRBJ2-2; the D gene is possibly TRBD1 (6 bases). CDR1 and CDR2 (germline): WSHSY, SAAADI. The CDR3 is 15 amino acids. Trimming left V 4 bases short and J 5 bases short, with 14 bases between. The CDR3 spells CASSVSPRGTGELFF. CDR3 coding DNA: TGCGCCAGCAGTGTTTCTCCCAGGGGTACCGGGGAGCTGTTTTTT.

This clonotype was seen ten or more times. The CDR3 loop reads CATSQGQNYEQYF. The CDR3 DNA reads as TGTGCCACCAGCCAAGGACAGAACTACGAGCAGTACTTC. This chain connects TRBV24-1 to TRBJ2-7; possibly TRBD1 for D (6 bases). The ends were cut back, 7 bases at V and 3 bases at J, with 12 bases in the middle. Germline CDR1 KGHDR, CDR2 SFDVKD. This CDR3 region has 13 residues.

The genes are TRBV19 and TRBJ2-7; 10 bases agree with TRBD1. The CDR3 has 12 amino acids. From germline, CDR1 is LNHDA and CDR2 SQIVND (reference sequence). The V and J ends lost 8 bases and 6 bases, in that order; junction bases with no gene match: 4. The CDR3 loop reads CASGGTGVEQYF. CDR3 DNA sequence: TGTGCCAGTGGTGGGACAGGGGTCGAGCAGTACTTC.

This clonotype has at least ten counts. The chain couples TRBV19 to TRBJ1-4, with D perhaps TRBD1 (5 bases). Trimming removed 1 base from V and 7 bases from J, with 7 bases in between. Looked up from germline, CDR1 is LNHDA and CDR2 is SQIVND (reference sequence). CDR3 length: 13 amino acids. DNA for the CDR3: TGTGCCAGTAGTATAGGAGGGGTTGAAAAACTGTTTTTT. Amino acids: CASSIGGVEKLFF.

At least ten counts were recorded for this clonotype. The chain is built from TRBV2 and TRBJ2-2; a weak D match, TRBD1 (6 bases). Germline-derived CDR1 and CDR2 are SNHLY and FYNNEI. The CDR3 is 15 amino acids. V was clipped by 6 bases and J by 1 base, with 12 bases between them. The CDR3 region is CASRPGTQNTGELFF. The CDR3 DNA is TGTGCCAGCAGGCCTGGGACACAGAACACCGGGGAGCTGTTTTTT.

This clonotype has a count of ten or more. V is TRBV10-3 and J is TRBJ1-1; D unclear. Germline assignment: CDR1 ENHRY and CDR2 SYGVKD. The CDR3 extends over 14 amino acids. V gave up 8 bases and J gave up 4 bases, with 17 bases separating them. The CDR3 loop reads CAIRAGTGTTEAFF. The CDR3 region has the DNA TGTGCCATCCGCGCGGGCACGGGAACCACTGAAGCTTTCTTT.

The J gene is TRBJ1-3, the V gene TRBV9, with unresolved D. The CDR3 length is 14 residues. V was trimmed by 2 bases and J by 0 bases, leaving 6 bases between them. Germline assignment: CDR1 SGDLS and CDR2 YYNGEE. The CDR3 DNA is TGTGCCAGCAGCGTGGGTAACTCTGGAAACACCATATATTTT. Protein sequence: CASSVGNSGNTIYF.

This chain connects TRBV10-3 to TRBJ2-5, with 7 bases aligning to TRBD1. J lost 5 bases, V lost 4 bases, and 7 bases had no gene match. The CDR3 covers 14 residues. The germline V gene has CDR1 ENHRY and CDR2 SYGVKD. CDR3 in amino acids: CAISVPDRAETQYF. The CDR3 region has the DNA TGTGCCATCAGTGTTCCAGACAGGGCGGAGACCCAGTACTTC.

This clonotype came up many times. The chain links TRBV7-8 to TRBJ1-3, with 7 bases that match TRBD1. Germline V gene data show CDR1 as SGHVS and CDR2 as FQNEAQ. Trimming took 4 bases from V and 4 from J; bases not matched to a gene: 4. CDR3 length: 14 residues. The CDR3 bases are TGTGCCAGCAGCTCAAGGGGGCACGGAAACACCATATATTTT. It translates to CASSSRGHGNTIYF.

The gene calls are TRBV29-1 and TRBJ2-5; 9 nucleotides align to TRBD2. The CDR3 length is 12 residues. Germline CDR1 is SQVTM and CDR2 is ANQGSEA. The J segment lost 2 bases and the V segment lost 7 bases, leaving 2 bases of the junction unmatched. CDR3 in amino acids: CSDLAGQETQYF. The CDR3, as DNA: TGCAGCGATCTAGCGGGGCAAGAGACCCAGTACTTC.

This clonotype was counted many times. The chain joins TRBV20-1 to TRBJ2-7; perhaps TRBD1 as D (6 bases). The CDR3 runs to 13 residues. V gave up 7 bases and J gave up 3 bases, with 16 bases separating them. Germline lookup yields CDR1 DFQATT and CDR2 SNEGSKA (reference sequence). In DNA, the CDR3 is TGCAGTGTATGGCACAGGGCGAACTACGAGCAGTACTTC. It encodes CSVWHRANYEQYF.

This clonotype was observed a few times. The chain uses TRBV7-9 and TRBJ2-3; D gene uncertain. V was shortened by 5 bases and J by 2 bases, with 2 bases between the two germline ends. CDR1 is SEHNR, CDR2 FQNEAQ, per germline (reference sequence). This CDR3 is 11 amino acids long. In DNA, the CDR3 is TGTGCCAGCAGCACCACAGATACGCAGTATTTT. This gives the protein CASSTTDTQYF.

V usage is TRBV7-2 and J usage is TRBJ2-7; a weak D match, TRBD1 (6 bases). Germline values: CDR1 SGHTA, CDR2 FQGNSA. The ends were cut back, 8 bases at V and 3 bases at J, with 20 bases in the middle. This CDR3 has 15 residues. The CDR3 DNA sequence: TGTGCCAGCTCACCGGCCCCGGGACAAAACTACGAGCAGTACTTC. The encoded protein is CASSPAPGQNYEQYF.

The chain is built from TRBV6-2 or TRBV6-3 and TRBJ1-1; D gene ambiguous. Germline V gene sequence: CDR1 MNHEY, CDR2 SVGEGT. This CDR3 has 14 residues. Trimming stripped 7 bases from V and 1 base from J, with 13 bases between. CDR3 loop: CASTLVRRNTEAFF. DNA of the CDR3: TGTGCCAGCACCCTAGTTCGGAGGAACACTGAAGCTTTCTTT.

This clonotype was recorded a few times. This chain connects TRBV12-3 or TRBV12-4 to TRBJ2-7, with D possibly being TRBD1 (5 bases). Trimming cost V 10 bases and J 2 bases, with 18 bases left between them. CDR3 size: 14 residues. CDR3 coding DNA: TGTGCCACCAGGGCCGGACATTCAACCTACGAGCAGTACTTC. Protein: CATRAGHSTYEQYF.

At least ten counts were recorded for this clonotype. The chain combines TRBV19 with TRBJ2-5, with D tentatively TRBD2 (6 bases). Trimming removed 8 bases from V and 5 bases from J, with 9 bases in between. This CDR3 has 11 amino acids. Looked up from germline, CDR1 is LNHDA and CDR2 is SQIVND (reference sequence). CDR3 nucleotide sequence: TGTGCCAGTTTGGAGGGGGAGACCCAGTACTTC. Translation gives CASLEGETQYF.

As concerns this clonotype: The junction does not match germline at one end; this may be a read error. The J gene is TRBJ1-2, the V gene TRBV10-3; maybe TRBD1 (5 bases). The CDR3 has 15 amino acids. CDR1 is ENHRY, CDR2 SYGVKD, per germline. The chain's CDR3 is CASSSPGTSRGGYTF. CDR3 bases: TGTGCCAGCAGTTCGCCCGGGACTAGCCGAGGTGGCTACACCTTC.

This clonotype was counted a few times. The rearrangement uses TRBV19 and TRBJ2-7, with 10 positions matching TRBD2. The CDR3 has 15 amino acids. Germline CDR1 LNHDA, CDR2 SQIVND (reference sequence). After removal of 4 bases from V and 5 bases from J, the junction contained 8 bases not matched to a gene. The CDR3 DNA reads TGTGCCAGTAGTAGTCCGGGACTAGCGAAGAACGAGCAGTACTTC. It is translated as CASSSPGLAKNEQYF.